The 5 T cell receptor beta chains below come from one sample, sequenced in a study of blood T cell repertoires in COVID-19 (dated by TCRdb to the early 2020s). Library preparation employed the immunoSEQ multiplex PCR assay. TCRdb re-hosts the immuneACCESS table, in-frame sequences only. Its copies lack some clones; in the studies checked, an unresolved V gene accounts for under half of them, and the cause for the rest is not known. The sample table shows 150,000 to 200,000 clones, and about 90% are seen once. The ten largest make up about 2.3% of the sample. Material: PBMCs or T cells enriched from blood (not recorded which). These receptor sequences come from a woman aged 30 to 39 who had recovered from COVID-19.

The chain is built from TRBV6-5 and TRBJ2-5, with D possibly being TRBD2 (5 bases). V lost 0 bases and J lost 5, with 13 bases in between. This CDR3 has 15 residues. The V gene's germline CDR1 is MNHEY and CDR2 SVGAGI. The CDR3: CASSYSARARETQYF. The CDR3 region has the DNA TGTGCCAGCAGTTACTCAGCGAGGGCTCGGGAGACCCAGTACTTC.

The chain employs TRBV5-6 and TRBJ2-5; 10 positions match TRBD1. The V gene's germline CDR1 is SGHDT and CDR2 YYEEEE. CDR3 length equals 14 residues. V was pared by 4 bases and J by 4 bases, with 4 bases of the junction left unmatched. CDR3 residues: CASSRTGGRETQYF. Here the CDR3 DNA reads TGTGCCAGCAGCCGGACAGGGGGACGAGAGACCCAGTACTTC. Full variable domain (remainder filled in from reference TRBV5-6 and TRBJ2-5): DAGVTQSPTHLIKTRGQQVTLRCSPKSGHDTVSWYQQALGQGPQFIFQYYEEEERQRGNFPDRFSGHQFPNYSSELNVNALLLGDSALYLCASSRTGGRETQYFGPGTRLLVL.

CDR3 bases: TGTGCCAGCAGCTCCAGGACAGGGGTGGGCACAGATACGCAGTATTTT. It specifies CASSSRTGVGTDTQYF. The rearrangement links TRBV5-4 to TRBJ2-3; TRBD1 aligns across 9 bases. CDR1 and CDR2 (germline): SGHNT, YYREEE (reference sequence). V was pared by 3 bases and J by 1 base, with 6 bases of the junction left unmatched. CDR3 length: 16 residues.

This clone was seen only a few times. The chain links TRBV12-3 or TRBV12-4 to TRBJ1-2; maybe TRBD1 (6 bases). This CDR3 contains 13 residues. V shed 5 bases and J shed 4 bases, with 11 bases lying between them. CDR3 sequence reads: CASSPRTVYGYTF. The DNA of the CDR3 is TGTGCCAGCAGTCCAAGGACAGTCTATGGCTACACCTTC.

The chain employs TRBV19 and TRBJ1-2, with TRBD1 matching 9 bases. Germline assignment: CDR1 LNHDA and CDR2 SQIVND (reference sequence). Trimming took 9 bases from V and 3 from J; bases not matched to a gene: 11. The CDR3 has 15 amino acids. The chain's CDR3 is CASLPRRQGDYGYTF. DNA for the CDR3: TGTGCCAGCCTCCCCCGGAGACAGGGGGACTATGGCTACACCTTC.